This T cell receptor (beta chain) was documented in a study of T cell repertoires in cytomegalovirus infection. Study as a whole: Both CMV infection and a matching HLA type were indicated by public TCR beta signatures.

CDR3 length equals 17 residues. Germline V lookup: CDR1 MGHDK, CDR2 SYGVNS. The ends lost 6 bases at V and 0 bases at J; junction bases unmatched: 5. Regarding the study as a whole: Dominating the ex vivo response were TCR beta clonotypes that were CMV-specific and HLA-C-restricted. CMV carriers with the relevant HLA were identified by cumulative public TCR beta family frequency.

A single record per CDR3 protein comes from TCRdb applying MiXCR to the reads. Found here are 55,000 to 85,000 distinct CDR3 sequences, 4% of them singletons; the top ten hold around a fifth. The table lists this clonotype with a few counts. Antigen specificity is unknown. Sequenced material: PBMCs. The TCR originated in a human donor in good health (CMV status not recorded). Some clones in this sample may be carry-over from other donors' samples. V is TRBV25-1 and J is TRBJ2-6; 10 bases are shared with TRBD1. CDR3 coding DNA: TGTGCCAGCAGCCGGACAGGGGGTAGCTCTGGGGCCAACGTCCTGACTTTC. This gives the protein CASSRTGGSSGANVLTF.